The entry that follows covers one T cell receptor (beta chain) sequence. Some clones are missing from TCRdb's copy, which holds only in-frame ones; the method was immunoSEQ multiplex PCR. The sample lists 130,000 or so clones; approximately 90% were seen once. This sample was included in a study of control samples from healthy donors and cancer patients. The CDR3 covers 13 residues. Trimming cost V 2 bases and J 5 bases, with 10 bases left between them. Looked up from germline, CDR1 is MDHEN and CDR2 is SYDVKM. The V call is TRBV28, the J call TRBJ2-7; D ambiguous. Material for sequencing was blood. The TCR was taken from a man aged 45-65 years in good health. The CDR3 sequence is CASSLGLVNEQYF. Here the CDR3 DNA reads TGTGCCAGCAGTTTAGGGCTTGTTAACGAGCAGTACTTC.